The clone carrying this T cell receptor (beta chain) was seen a handful of times. The antigen is unknown. These data originate in a study of T cell repertoires in cytomegalovirus infection. Turning to the study itself: CMV infection together with matching HLA type was indicated by public TCR beta signatures. Findings and caveats of the study: Within the response measured ex vivo, HLA-C-restricted CMV-specific TCR beta clonotypes were dominant. Pooled public TCR beta family frequency picked out CMV carriers with the relevant HLA.

TCRdb reprocessed the reads with MiXCR, giving one entry per CDR3 protein. The sample lists 200,000 to 300,000 distinct CDR3 sequences, around an eighth seen once, with 1.5% to 2% in the top ten. Germline V gives CDR1 DFQATT, CDR2 SNEGSKA (reference sequence). This CDR3 spans 14 amino acids. The V gene lost 2 bases and the J gene lost 3 bases, with 13 bases spanning the gap. The receptor's source is a human donor in good health (CMV status not recorded). Some clones in this sample may be carry-over from other donors' samples. The chain has TRBV20-1 and TRBJ1-1; possibly TRBD1 for D (6 bases). The specimen sequenced was PBMCs. The DNA of the CDR3 is TGCAGTGCTAGACCCCTGACAGGCCACACTGAAGCTTTCTTT. Amino acid sequence: CSARPLTGHTEAFF.